This T cell receptor beta chain was documented in a study of shared clonotypes between healthy human individuals. Study-level results: Only a few donors were included, so the genetic and exposure-history diversity represented was limited. Despite large depth, rarefaction showed incomplete sorted-subset sequencing. Some naive CD4 clonotypes, around 4.7%, turned up in common across a handful of donors.

Turning to this clone: Its antigen is undetermined.

Sorted-subset replicate PCR reactions were performed with 200 ng DNA, corresponding to tens of thousands of T cell genomes. Sequenced by immunoSEQ multiplex PCR; TCRdb stores in-frame clones only, minus some. The sample lists fewer than 1.6 million clones, about 98.5% seen once, with about 0.35% in the top ten. Germline V gene lookup returns CDR1 LNHDA and CDR2 SQIVND (reference sequence). The CDR3 contains 15 residues. With 7 bases clipped from V and 3 bases from J, the junction kept 9 bases outside the gene matches. The sequenced material came from naive CD4+ T cells sorted from blood. Subset specified: CD45RA+ positively selected. This clonotype was sampled from a man under 40 in good health. The chain uses TRBV19 and TRBJ2-1; 7 nucleotides align to TRBD1. The chain's CDR3 is CASNLPGQHYNEQFF. CDR3 coding DNA: TGTGCCAGTAATCTACCGGGACAGCACTACAATGAGCAGTTCTTC.